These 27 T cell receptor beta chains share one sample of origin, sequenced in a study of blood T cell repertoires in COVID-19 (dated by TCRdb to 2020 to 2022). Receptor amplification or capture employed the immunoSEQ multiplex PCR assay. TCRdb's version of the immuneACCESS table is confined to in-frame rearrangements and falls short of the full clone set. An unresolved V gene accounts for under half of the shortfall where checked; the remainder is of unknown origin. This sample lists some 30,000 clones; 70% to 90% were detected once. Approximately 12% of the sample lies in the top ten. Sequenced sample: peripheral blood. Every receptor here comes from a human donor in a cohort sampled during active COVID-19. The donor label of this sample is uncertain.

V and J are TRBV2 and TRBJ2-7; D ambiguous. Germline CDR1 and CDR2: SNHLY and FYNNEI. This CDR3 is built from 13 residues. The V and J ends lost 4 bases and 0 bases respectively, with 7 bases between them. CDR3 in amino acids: CASSGRSSYEQYF. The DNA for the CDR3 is TGTGCCAGCAGTGGACGGAGCTCCTACGAGCAGTACTTC.

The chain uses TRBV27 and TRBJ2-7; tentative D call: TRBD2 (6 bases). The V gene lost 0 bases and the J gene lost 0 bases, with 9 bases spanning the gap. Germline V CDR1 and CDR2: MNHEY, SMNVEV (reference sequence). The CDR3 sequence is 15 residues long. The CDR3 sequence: CASSLSAGGSYEQYF. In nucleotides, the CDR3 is TGTGCCAGCAGTTTATCGGCCGGGGGCTCCTACGAGCAGTACTTC.

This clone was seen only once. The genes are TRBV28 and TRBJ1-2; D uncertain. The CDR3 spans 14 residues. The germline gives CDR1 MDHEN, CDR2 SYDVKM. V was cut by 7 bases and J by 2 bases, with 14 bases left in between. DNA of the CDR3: TGTGCCAGCACCCCCGTAGGACTCAACTATGGCTACACCTTC. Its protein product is CASTPVGLNYGYTF.

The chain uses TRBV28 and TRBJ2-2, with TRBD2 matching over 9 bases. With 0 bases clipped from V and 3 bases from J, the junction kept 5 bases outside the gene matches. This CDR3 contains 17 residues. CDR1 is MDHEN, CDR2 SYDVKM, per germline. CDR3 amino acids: CASSLWASGTYTGELFF. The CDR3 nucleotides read TGTGCCAGCAGTTTATGGGCTAGCGGGACCTACACCGGGGAGCTGTTTTTT.

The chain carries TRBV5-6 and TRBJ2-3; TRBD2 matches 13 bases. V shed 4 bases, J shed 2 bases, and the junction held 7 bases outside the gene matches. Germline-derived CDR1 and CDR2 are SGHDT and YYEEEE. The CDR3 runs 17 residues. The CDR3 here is CASSPFGLAGATDTQYF. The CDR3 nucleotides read TGTGCCAGCAGCCCGTTCGGACTAGCGGGAGCCACAGATACGCAGTATTTT.

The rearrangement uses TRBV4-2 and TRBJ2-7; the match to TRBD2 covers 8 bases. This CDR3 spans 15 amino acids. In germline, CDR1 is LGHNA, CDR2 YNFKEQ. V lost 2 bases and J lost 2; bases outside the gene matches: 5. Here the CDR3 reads CASSQNGRGTYEQYF. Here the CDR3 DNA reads TGTGCCAGCAGCCAAAACGGGAGGGGGACCTACGAGCAGTACTTC.

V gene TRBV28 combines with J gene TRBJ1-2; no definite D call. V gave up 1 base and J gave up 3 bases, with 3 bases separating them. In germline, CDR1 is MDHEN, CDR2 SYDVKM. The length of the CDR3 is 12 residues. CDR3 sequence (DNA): TGTGCCAGCAGTTTATCCGACTATGGCTACACCTTC. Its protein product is CASSLSDYGYTF.

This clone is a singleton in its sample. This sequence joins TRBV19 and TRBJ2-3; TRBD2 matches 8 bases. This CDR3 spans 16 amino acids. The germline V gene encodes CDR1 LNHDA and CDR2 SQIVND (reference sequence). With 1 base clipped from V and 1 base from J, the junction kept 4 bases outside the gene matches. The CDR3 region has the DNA TGTGCCAGTAGTATAGCGGGGCGGGAGGGCACAGATACGCAGTATTTT. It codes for CASSIAGREGTDTQYF. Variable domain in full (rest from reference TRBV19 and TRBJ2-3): DGGITQSPKYLFRKEGQNVTLSCEQNLNHDAMYWYRQDPGQGLRLIYYSQIVNDFQKGDIAEGYSVSREKKESFPLTVTSAQKNPTAFYLCASSIAGREGTDTQYFGPGTRLTVL.

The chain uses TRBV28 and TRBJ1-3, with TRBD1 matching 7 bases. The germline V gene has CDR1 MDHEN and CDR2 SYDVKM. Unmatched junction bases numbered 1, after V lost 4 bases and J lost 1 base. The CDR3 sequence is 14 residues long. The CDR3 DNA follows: TGTGCCAGCAGTTCGACAGGGTCTGGAAACACCATATATTTT. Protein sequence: CASSSTGSGNTIYF.

The CDR3 reads CASSPGTSGIQTQYF. In nucleotides, the CDR3 is TGTGCCAGCAGTCCAGGGACTAGCGGGATACAGACCCAGTACTTC. V gene TRBV28 combines with J gene TRBJ2-5; TRBD2 agrees at 13 bases. After removal of 5 bases from V and 6 bases from J, the junction contained 6 bases not matched to a gene. Germline V gene lookup returns CDR1 MDHEN and CDR2 SYDVKM. This CDR3 is built from 15 residues.

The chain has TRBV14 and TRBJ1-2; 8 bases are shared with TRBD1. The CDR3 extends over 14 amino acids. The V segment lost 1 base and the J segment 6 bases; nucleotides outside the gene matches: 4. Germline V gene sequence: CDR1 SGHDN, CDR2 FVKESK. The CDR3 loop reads CASSQGTGRNGYTF. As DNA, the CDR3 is TGTGCCAGCAGCCAAGGGACAGGGAGGAATGGCTACACCTTC. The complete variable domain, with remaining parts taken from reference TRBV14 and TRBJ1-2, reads EAGVTQFPSHSVIEKGQTVTLRCDPISGHDNLYWYRRVMGKEIKFLLHFVKESKQDESGMPNNRFLAERTGGTYSTLKVQPAELEDSGVYFCASSQGTGRNGYTFGSGTRLTVV.

The CDR3 sequence: CASSPGLAGEDEQFF. The CDR3 region has the DNA TGTGCCAGCAGCCCGGGACTAGCGGGAGAGGATGAGCAGTTCTTC. The chain is built from TRBV5-4 and TRBJ2-1; TRBD2 matches 14 bases. After removal of 4 bases from V and 8 bases from J, the junction contained 5 bases not matched to a gene. The germline gives CDR1 SGHNT, CDR2 YYREEE (reference sequence). The CDR3 consists of 15 residues.

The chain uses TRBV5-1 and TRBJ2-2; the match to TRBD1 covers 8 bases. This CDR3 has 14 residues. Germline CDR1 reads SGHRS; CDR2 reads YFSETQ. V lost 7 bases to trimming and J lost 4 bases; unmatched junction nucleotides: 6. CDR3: CASGGQDGTGELFF. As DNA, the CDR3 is TGCGCCAGCGGGGGACAGGATGGCACCGGGGAGCTGTTTTTT.

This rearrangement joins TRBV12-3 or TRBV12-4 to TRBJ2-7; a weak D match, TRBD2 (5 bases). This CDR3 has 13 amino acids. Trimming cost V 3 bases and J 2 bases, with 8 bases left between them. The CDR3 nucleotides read TGTGCCAGCAGTTTCAAGCGGACCTACGAGCAGTACTTC. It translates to CASSFKRTYEQYF.

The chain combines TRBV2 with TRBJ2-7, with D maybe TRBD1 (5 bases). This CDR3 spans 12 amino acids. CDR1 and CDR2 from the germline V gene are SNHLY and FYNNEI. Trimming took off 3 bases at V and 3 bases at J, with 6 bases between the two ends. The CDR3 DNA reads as TGTGCCAGCAGTGACAGGGACTACGAGCAGTACTTC. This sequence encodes CASSDRDYEQYF.

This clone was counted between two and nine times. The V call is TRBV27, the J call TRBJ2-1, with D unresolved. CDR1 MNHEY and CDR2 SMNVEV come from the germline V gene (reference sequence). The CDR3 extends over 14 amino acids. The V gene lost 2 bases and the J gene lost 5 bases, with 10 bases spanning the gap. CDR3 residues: CASSLVDYDNEQFF. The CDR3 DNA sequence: TGTGCCAGCAGTTTAGTAGATTATGACAATGAGCAGTTCTTC.

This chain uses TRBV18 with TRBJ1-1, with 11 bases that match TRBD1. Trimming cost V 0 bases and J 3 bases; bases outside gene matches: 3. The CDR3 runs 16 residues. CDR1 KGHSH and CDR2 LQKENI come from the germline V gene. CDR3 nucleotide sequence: TGTGCCAGCTCACCACCGGGGACAGGGGGGGACACTGAAGCTTTCTTT. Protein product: CASSPPGTGGDTEAFF. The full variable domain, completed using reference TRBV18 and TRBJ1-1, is NAGVMQNPRHLVRRRGQEARLRCSPMKGHSHVYWYRQLPEEGLKFMVYLQKENIIDESGMPKERFSAEFPKEGPSILRIQQVVRGDSAAYFCASSPPGTGGDTEAFFGQGTRLTVV.

CDR3 region: CASSLRRERGLGETQYF. As DNA, the CDR3 is TGTGCCAGCAGCCTACGTCGAGAAAGGGGGCTAGGGGAGACCCAGTACTTC. V usage is TRBV7-9 and J usage is TRBJ2-5; TRBD1 matches at 7 bases. The CDR3 runs 17 residues. Trimming at V came to 5 bases and at J to 5 bases, leaving 17 bases not matched to a gene. The germline V gene has CDR1 SEHNR and CDR2 FQNEAQ (reference sequence).

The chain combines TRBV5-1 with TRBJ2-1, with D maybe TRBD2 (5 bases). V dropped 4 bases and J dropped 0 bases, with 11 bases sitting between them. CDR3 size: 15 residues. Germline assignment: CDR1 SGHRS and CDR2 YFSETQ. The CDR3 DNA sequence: TGCGCCAGCAGCCAAGGACTGATCTCCTACAATGAGCAGTTCTTC. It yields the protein CASSQGLISYNEQFF. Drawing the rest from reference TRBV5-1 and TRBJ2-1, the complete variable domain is KAGVTQTPRYLIKTRGQQVTLSCSPISGHRSVSWYQQTPGQGLQFLFEYFSETQRNKGNFPGRFSGRQFSNSRSEMNVSTLELGDSALYLCASSQGLISYNEQFFGPGTRLTVL.

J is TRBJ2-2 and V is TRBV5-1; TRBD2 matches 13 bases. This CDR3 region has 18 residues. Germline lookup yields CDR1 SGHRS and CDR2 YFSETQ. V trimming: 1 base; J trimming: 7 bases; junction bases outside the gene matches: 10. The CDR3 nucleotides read TGCGCCAGCAGCTTGATAACAGGACTAGCGGGAGATGGCGGGGAGCTGTTTTTT. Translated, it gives CASSLITGLAGDGGELFF.

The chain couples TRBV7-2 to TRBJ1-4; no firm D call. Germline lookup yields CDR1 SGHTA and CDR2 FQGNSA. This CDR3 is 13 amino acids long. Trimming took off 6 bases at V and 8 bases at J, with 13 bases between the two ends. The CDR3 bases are TGTGCCAGCAGTTCGAAGGGAGGGGAAAAACTGTTTTTT. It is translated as CASSSKGGEKLFF.

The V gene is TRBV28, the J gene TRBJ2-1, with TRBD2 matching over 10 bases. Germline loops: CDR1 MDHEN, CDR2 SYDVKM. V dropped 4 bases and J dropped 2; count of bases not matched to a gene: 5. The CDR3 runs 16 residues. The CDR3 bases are TGTGCCAGCAGTTCCTCAGCGGGAGGGGCCTACAATGAGCAGTTCTTC. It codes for CASSSSAGGAYNEQFF.

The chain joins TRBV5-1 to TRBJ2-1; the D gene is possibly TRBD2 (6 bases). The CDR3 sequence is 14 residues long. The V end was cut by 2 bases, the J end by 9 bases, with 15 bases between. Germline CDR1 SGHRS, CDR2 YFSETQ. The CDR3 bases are TGCGCCAGCAGCTTCCTCCCTAGCGAAAGTGAGCAGTTCTTC. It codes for CASSFLPSESEQFF.

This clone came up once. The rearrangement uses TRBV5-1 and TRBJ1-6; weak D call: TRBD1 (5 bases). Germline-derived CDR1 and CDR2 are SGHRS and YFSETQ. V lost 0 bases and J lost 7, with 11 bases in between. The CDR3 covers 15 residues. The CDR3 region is CASSLDRLINSPLHF. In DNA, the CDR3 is TGCGCCAGCAGCTTGGACAGGCTGATAAATTCACCCCTCCACTTT. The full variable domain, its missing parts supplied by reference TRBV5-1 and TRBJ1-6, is KAGVTQTPRYLIKTRGQQVTLSCSPISGHRSVSWYQQTPGQGLQFLFEYFSETQRNKGNFPGRFSGRQFSNSRSEMNVSTLELGDSALYLCASSLDRLINSPLHFGNGTRLTVT.

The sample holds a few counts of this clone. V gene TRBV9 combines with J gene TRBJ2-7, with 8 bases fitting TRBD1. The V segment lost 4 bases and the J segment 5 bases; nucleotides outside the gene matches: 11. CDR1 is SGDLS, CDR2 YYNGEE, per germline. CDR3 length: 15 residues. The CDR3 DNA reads TGTGCCAGCAGCCCCGAGGACAGGGCTATCCACGAGCAGTACTTC. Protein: CASSPEDRAIHEQYF. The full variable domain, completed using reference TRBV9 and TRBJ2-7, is DSGVTQTPKHLITATGQRVTLRCSPRSGDLSVYWYQQSLDQGLQFLIQYYNGEERAKGNILERFSAQQFPDLHSELNLSSLELGDSALYFCASSPEDRAIHEQYFGPGTRLTVT.

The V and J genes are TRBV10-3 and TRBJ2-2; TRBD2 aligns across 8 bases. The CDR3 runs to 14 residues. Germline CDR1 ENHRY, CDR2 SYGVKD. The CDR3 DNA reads TGTGCAACCACGGGAGGGATGATTAGCGGGGAGCTGTTTTTT. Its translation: CATTGGMISGELFF.

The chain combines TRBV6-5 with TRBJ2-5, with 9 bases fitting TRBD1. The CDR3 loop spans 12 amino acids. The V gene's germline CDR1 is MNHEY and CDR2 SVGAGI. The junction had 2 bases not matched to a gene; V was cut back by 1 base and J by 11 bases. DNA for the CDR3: TGTGCCAGCAGTTACTGGACAGGGGAACAGTACTTC. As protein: CASSYWTGEQYF.